The entry below describes one T cell receptor (beta chain). The data are from a study of blood T cell repertoires in COVID-19. The protocol was immunoSEQ multiplex PCR, while the TCRdb copy is restricted to in-frame clones and leaves out a portion. This repertoire shows over 130,000 clones, roughly 80% found once; its top ten account for approximately 9.4%. The CDR3 runs to 15 residues. Trimming took 5 bases from V and 4 from J, leaving 17 bases between them. Germline CDR1 reads LNHDA; CDR2 reads SQIVND (reference sequence). The source of this sequence is a woman in her 50s with active or convalescent COVID-19. The rearrangement uses TRBV19 and TRBJ1-1; D gene unclear. Sequencing was carried out using peripheral blood. CDR3 loop: CASSSGTITGTEAFF. In nucleotides, the CDR3 is TGTGCCAGTAGTTCCGGAACCATAACGGGCACTGAAGCTTTCTTT.